This section outlines one TCR beta chain sequence together with its context. The protocol was immunoSEQ multiplex PCR, while the TCRdb copy is restricted to in-frame clones and leaves out a portion. The sample lists about 190,000 clones, more than 85% occurring once. The data belong to a study of blood T cell repertoires in COVID-19. Study context: The United States, Italy and Spain provided the acute and convalescent COVID-19 samples. PBMCs, B-cell-depleted T cells, or T cells were the source of the cDNA or gDNA that made up the material.

Sequencing was performed on peripheral blood. The sequence came from a man aged 35-49 years with active or convalescent COVID-19.

The CDR3 DNA follows: TGTGCCAGCAGCTTAACTAGCGGGGGGGCTATCAATGAGCAGTTCTTC. This codes for CASSLTSGGAINEQFF. The rearrangement uses TRBV7-2 and TRBJ2-1; 13 nucleotides match TRBD2. The CDR3 loop spans 16 amino acids. Trimming took 2 bases from V and 6 from J; bases not matched to a gene: 4. Germline V gene sequence: CDR1 SGHTA, CDR2 FQGNSA.